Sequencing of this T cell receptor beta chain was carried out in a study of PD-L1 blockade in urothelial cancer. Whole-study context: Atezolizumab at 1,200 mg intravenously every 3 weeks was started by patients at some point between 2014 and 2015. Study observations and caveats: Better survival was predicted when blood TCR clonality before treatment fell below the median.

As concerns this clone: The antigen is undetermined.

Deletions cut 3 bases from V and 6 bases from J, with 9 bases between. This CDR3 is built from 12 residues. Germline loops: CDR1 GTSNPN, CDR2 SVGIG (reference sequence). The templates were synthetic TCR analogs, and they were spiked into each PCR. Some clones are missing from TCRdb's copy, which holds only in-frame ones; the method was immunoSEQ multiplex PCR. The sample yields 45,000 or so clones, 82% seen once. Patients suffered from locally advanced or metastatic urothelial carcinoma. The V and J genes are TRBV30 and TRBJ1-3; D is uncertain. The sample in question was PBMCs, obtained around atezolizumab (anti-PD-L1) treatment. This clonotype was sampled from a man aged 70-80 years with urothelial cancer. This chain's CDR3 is CAWREPKNTIYF. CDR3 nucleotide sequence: TGTGCCTGGAGAGAGCCGAAAAACACCATATATTTT.